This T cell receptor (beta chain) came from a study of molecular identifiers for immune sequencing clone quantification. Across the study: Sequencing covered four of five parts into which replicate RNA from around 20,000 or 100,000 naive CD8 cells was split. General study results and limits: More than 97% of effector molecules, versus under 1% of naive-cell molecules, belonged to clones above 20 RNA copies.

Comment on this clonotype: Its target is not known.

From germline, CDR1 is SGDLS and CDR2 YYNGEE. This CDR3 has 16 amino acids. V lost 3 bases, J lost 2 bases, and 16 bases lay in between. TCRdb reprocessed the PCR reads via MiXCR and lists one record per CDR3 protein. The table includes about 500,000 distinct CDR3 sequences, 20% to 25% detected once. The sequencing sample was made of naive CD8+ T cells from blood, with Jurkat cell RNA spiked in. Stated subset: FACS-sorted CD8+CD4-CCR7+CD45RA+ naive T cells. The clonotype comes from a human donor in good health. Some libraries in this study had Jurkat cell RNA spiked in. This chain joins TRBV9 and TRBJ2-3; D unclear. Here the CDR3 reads CASSAFLADTTDTQYF. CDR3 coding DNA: TGTGCCAGCAGCGCCTTTTTAGCAGACACCACAGATACGCAGTATTTT.